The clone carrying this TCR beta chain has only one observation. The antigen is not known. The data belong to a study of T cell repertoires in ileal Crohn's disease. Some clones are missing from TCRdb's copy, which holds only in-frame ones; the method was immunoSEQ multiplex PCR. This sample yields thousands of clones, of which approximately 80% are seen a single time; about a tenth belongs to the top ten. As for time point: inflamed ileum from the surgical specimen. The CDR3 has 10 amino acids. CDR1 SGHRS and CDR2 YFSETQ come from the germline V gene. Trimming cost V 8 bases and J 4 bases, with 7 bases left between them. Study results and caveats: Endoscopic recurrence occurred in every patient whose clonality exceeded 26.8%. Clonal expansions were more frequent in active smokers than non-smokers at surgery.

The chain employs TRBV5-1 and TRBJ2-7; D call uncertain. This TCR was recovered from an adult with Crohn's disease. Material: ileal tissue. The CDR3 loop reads CARPNYEQYF. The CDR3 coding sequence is TGCGCCAGACCGAATTACGAGCAGTACTTC.